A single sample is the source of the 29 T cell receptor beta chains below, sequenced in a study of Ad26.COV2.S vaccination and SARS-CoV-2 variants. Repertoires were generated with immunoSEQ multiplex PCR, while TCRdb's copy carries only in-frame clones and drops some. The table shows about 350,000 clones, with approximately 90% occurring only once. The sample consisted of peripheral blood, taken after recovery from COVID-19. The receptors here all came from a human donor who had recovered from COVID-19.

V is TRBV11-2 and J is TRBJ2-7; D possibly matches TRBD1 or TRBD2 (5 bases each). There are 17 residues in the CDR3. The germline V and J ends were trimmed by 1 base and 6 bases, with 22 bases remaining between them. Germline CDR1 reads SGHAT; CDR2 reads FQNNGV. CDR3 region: CASSLVGRDDLMGEQYF. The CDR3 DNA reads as TGTGCCAGCAGCTTAGTTGGCCGGGACGACCTCATGGGCGAGCAGTACTTC.

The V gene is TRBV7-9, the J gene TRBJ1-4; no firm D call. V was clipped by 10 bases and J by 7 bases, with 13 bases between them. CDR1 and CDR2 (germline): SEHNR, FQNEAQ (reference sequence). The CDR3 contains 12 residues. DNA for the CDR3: TGTGCCATCAGGATTGGGTCTGAAAAACTGTTTTTT. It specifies CAIRIGSEKLFF. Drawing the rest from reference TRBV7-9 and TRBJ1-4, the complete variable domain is DTGVSQNPRHKITKRGQNVTFRCDPISEHNRLYWYRQTLGQGPEFLTYFQNEAQLEKSRLLSDRFSAERPKGSFSTLEIQRTEQGDSAMYLCAIRIGSEKLFFGSGTQLSVL.

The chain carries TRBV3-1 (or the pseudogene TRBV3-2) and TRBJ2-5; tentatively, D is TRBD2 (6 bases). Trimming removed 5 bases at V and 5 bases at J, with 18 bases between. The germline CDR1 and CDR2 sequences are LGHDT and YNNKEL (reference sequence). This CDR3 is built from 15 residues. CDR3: CASSKPTRAPETQYF. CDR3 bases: TGTGCCAGCAGCAAGCCGACTAGGGCACCGGAGACCCAGTACTTC.

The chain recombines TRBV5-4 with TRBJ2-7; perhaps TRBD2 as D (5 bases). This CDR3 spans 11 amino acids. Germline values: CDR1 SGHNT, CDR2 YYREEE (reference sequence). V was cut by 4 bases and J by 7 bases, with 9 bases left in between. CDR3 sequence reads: CASSATGEQYF. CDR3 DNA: TGTGCCAGCAGCGCGACGGGGGAGCAGTACTTC.

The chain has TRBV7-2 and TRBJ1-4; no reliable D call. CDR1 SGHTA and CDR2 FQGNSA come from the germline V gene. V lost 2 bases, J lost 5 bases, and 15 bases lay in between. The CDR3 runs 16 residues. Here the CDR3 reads CASSLWPDSLNEKLFF. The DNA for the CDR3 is TGTGCCAGCAGCTTATGGCCGGACTCCCTAAATGAAAAACTGTTTTTT.

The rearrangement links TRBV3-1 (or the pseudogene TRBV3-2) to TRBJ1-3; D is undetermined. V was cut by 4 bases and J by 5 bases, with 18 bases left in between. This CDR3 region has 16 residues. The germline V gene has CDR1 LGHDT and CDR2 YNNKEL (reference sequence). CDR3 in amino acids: CASSPGSGVTRNTIYF. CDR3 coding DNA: TGTGCCAGCAGCCCCGGTTCGGGTGTAACTAGAAACACCATATATTTT.

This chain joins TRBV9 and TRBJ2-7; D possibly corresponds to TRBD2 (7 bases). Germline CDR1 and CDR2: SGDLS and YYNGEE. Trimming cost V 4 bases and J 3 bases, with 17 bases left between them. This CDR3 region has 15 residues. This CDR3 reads CASSPQGIAGYEQYF. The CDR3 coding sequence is TGTGCCAGCAGCCCCCAGGGGATAGCGGGCTACGAGCAGTACTTC.

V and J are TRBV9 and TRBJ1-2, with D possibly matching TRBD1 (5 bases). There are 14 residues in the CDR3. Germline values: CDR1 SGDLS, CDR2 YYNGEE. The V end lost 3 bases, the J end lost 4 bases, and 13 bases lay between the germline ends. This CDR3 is CASSGVAGPYGYTF. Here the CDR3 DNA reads TGTGCCAGCAGCGGCGTCGCGGGGCCCTATGGCTACACCTTC.

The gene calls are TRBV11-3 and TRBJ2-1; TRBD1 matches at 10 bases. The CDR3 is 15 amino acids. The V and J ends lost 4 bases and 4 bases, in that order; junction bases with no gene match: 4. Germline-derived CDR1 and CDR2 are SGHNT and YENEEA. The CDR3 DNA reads TGTGCCAGCAGCTCCGGGGACAGGGGATACAATGAGCAGTTCTTC. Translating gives CASSSGDRGYNEQFF.

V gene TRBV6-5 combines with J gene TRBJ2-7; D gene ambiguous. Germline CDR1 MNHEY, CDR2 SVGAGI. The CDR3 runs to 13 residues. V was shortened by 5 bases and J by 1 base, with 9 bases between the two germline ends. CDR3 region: CASSPGDSYEQYF. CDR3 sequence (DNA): TGTGCCAGCAGTCCGGGTGATTCCTACGAGCAGTACTTC.

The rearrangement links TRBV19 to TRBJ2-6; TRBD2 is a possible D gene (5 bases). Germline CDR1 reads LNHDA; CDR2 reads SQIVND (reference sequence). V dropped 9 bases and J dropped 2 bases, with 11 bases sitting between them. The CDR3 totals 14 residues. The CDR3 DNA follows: TGTGCCAGCGTTCGGCGGGCTGGGGCCAACGTCCTGACTTTC. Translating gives CASVRRAGANVLTF.

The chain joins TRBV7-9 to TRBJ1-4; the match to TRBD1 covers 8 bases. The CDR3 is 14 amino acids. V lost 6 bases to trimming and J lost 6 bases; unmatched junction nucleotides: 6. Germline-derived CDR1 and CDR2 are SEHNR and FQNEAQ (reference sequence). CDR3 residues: CASRPGQGDEKLFF. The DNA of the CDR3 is TGTGCCAGCAGACCCGGACAGGGAGATGAAAAACTGTTTTTT.

In DNA, the CDR3 is TGTGCCAGCAGTTTGAGGACAGATATTTTTATGAACACTGAAGCTTTCTTT. Protein product: CASSLRTDIFMNTEAFF. The genes are TRBV27 and TRBJ1-1, with D perhaps matching TRBD1 (6 bases). The CDR3 covers 17 residues. Trimming shortened V by 3 bases and J by 0 bases, and 17 bases separated the two germline ends. Germline CDR1 is MNHEY and CDR2 is SMNVEV (reference sequence).

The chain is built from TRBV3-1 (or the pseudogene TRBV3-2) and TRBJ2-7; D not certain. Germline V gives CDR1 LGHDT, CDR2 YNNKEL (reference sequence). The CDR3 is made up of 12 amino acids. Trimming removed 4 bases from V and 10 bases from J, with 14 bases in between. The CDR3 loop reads CASSPQRTAQYF. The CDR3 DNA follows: TGTGCCAGCAGCCCCCAAAGAACAGCACAGTACTTC.

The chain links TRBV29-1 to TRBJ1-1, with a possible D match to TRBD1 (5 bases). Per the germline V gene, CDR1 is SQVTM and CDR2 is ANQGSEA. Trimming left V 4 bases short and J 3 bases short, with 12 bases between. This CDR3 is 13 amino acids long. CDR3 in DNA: TGCAGCGTTGGTCCAGGGAGGGACACTGAAGCTTTCTTT. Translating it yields CSVGPGRDTEAFF.

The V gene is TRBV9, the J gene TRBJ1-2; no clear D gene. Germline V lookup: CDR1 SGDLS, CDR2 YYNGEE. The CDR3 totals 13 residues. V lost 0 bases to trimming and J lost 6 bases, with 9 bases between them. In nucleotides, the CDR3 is TGTGCCAGCAGCGTAGGAGAAGGGAATGGCTACACCTTC. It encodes CASSVGEGNGYTF.

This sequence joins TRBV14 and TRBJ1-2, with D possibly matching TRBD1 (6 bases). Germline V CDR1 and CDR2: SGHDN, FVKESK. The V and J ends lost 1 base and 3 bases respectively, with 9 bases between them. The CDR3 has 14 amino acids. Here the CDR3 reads CASSQGGGHYGYTF. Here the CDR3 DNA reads TGTGCCAGCAGCCAAGGAGGGGGGCACTATGGCTACACCTTC.

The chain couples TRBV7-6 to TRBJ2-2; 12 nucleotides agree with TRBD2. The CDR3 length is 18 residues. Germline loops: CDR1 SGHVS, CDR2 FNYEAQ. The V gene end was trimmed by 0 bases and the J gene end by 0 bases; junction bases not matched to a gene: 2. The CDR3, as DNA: TGTGCCAGCAGCTTAGCCCCTAGCGGGGGGGCGAACACCGGGGAGCTGTTTTTT. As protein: CASSLAPSGGANTGELFF.

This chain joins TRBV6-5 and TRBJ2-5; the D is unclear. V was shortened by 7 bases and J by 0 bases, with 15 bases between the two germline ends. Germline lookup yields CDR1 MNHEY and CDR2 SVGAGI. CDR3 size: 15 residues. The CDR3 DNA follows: TGTGCCAGCAAGGCAGGTCCCGGGTACCAAGAGACCCAGTACTTC. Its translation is CASKAGPGYQETQYF.

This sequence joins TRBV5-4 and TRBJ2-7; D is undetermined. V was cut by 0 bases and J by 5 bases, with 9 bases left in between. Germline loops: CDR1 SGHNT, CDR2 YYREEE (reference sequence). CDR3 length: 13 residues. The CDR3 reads CASSLARSNEQYF. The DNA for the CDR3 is TGTGCCAGCAGCTTGGCGCGAAGCAACGAGCAGTACTTC.

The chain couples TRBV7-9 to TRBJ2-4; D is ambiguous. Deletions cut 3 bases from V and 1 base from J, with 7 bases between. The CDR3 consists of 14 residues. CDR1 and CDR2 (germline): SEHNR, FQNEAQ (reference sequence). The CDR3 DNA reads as TGTGCCAGCAGCTTCGGGTCCGCCAAAAACATTCAGTACTTC. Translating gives CASSFGSAKNIQYF.

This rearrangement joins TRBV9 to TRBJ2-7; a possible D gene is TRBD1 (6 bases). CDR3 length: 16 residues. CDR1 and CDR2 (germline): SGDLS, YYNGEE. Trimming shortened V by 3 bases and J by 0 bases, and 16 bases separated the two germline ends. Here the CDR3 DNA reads TGTGCCAGCAGCGCAACCGCAGGGGAGAACTCCTACGAGCAGTACTTC. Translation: CASSATAGENSYEQYF.

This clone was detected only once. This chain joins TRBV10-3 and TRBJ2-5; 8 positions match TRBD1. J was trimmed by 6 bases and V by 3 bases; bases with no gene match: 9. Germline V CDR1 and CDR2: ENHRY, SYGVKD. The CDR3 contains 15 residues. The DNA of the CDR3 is TGTGCCATCAGTGACTCACAGGGGGGTAGGCAGACCCAGTACTTC. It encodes CAISDSQGGRQTQYF.

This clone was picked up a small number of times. Here the CDR3 DNA reads TGTGCCAGCAGCCAAGGTAGAGGGTCCATTTCACCCCTCCACTTT. It yields the protein CASSQGRGSISPLHF. J is TRBJ1-6 and V is TRBV14; D gene uncertain. This CDR3 spans 15 amino acids. Trimming left V 1 base short and J 9 bases short, with 13 bases between. Germline CDR1 SGHDN, CDR2 FVKESK.

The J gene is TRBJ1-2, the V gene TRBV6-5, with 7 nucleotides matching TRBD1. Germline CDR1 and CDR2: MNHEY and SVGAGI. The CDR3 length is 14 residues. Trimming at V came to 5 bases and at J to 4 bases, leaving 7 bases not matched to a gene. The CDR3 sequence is CASSTGQVLYGYTF. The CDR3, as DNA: TGTGCCAGCAGTACAGGACAGGTCCTCTATGGCTACACCTTC.

This CDR3 reads CASSVGQGIMNTEAFF. The CDR3 DNA reads TGTGCCAGCAGCGTAGGACAGGGCATCATGAACACTGAAGCTTTCTTT. The chain couples TRBV9 to TRBJ1-1; TRBD1 agrees at 7 bases. The CDR3 totals 16 residues. The V and J ends lost 0 bases and 0 bases, in that order; junction bases with no gene match: 5. Germline CDR1 and CDR2: SGDLS and YYNGEE.

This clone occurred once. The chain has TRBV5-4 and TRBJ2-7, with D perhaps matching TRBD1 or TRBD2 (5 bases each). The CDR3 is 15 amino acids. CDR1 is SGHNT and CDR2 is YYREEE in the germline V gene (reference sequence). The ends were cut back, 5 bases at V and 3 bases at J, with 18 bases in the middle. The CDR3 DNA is TGTGCCAGCAGTTCCTACGGGACGCGAATCTACGAGCAGTACTTC. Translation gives CASSSYGTRIYEQYF.

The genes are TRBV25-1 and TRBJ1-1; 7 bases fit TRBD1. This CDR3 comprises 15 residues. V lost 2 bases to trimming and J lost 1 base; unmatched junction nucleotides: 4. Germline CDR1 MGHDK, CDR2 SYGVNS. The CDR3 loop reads CASSETRTGNTEAFF. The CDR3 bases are TGTGCCAGCAGTGAAACAAGGACAGGGAACACTGAAGCTTTCTTT.

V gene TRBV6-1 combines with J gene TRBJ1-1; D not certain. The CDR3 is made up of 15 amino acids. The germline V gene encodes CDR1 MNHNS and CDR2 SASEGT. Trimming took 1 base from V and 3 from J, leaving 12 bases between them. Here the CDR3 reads CASSEVLGSHTEAFF. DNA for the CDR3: TGTGCCAGCAGTGAAGTCCTGGGTTCTCACACTGAAGCTTTCTTT.